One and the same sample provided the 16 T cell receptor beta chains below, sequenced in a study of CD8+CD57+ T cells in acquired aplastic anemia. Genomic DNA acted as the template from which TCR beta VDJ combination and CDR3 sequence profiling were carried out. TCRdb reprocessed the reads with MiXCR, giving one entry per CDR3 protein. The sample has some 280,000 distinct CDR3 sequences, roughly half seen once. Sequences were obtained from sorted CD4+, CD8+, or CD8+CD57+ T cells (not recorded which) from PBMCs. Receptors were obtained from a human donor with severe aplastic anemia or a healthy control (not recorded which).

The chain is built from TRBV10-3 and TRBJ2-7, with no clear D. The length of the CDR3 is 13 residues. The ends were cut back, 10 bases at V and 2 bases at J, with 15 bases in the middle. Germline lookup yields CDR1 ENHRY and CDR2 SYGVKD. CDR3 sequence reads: CASRPTSPYEQYF. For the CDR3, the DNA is TGTGCCAGCAGGCCGACATCTCCCTACGAGCAGTACTTC.

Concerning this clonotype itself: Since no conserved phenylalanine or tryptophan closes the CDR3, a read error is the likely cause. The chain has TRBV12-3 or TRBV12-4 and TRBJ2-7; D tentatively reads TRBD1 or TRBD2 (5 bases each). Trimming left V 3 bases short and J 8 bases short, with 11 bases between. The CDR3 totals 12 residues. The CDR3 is CASSFWWGKQYL. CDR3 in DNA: TGTGCCAGCAGTTTTTGGTGGGGGAAGCAGTACTTA.

The CDR3 bases are TGTGCCAGCGGCCCGAGCGCAACTAATGAAAAACTGTTTTTT. This encodes CASGPSATNEKLFF. This chain connects TRBV6-5 to TRBJ1-4; no firm D call. The CDR3 runs 14 residues. V lost 8 bases and J 0 bases, leaving 10 bases between the germline ends. Germline lookup yields CDR1 MNHEY and CDR2 SVGAGI.

CDR3 sequence: CSAHGQGNYGYTF. In DNA form, the CDR3 reads TGCAGTGCCCATGGGCAGGGGAACTATGGCTACACCTTC. The V and J genes are TRBV20-1 and TRBJ1-2; D possibly corresponds to TRBD1 (6 bases). V was pared by 6 bases and J by 2 bases, with 13 bases between. Germline CDR1 DFQATT, CDR2 SNEGSKA (reference sequence). This CDR3 comprises 13 residues.

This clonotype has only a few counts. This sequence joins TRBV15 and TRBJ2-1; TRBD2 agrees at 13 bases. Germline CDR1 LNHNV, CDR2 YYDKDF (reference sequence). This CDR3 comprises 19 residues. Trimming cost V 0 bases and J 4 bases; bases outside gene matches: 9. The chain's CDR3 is CATSRDPTSGRRQYNEQFF. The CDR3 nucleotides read TGTGCCACCAGCAGAGATCCGACTAGCGGGAGGCGACAGTACAATGAGCAGTTCTTC.

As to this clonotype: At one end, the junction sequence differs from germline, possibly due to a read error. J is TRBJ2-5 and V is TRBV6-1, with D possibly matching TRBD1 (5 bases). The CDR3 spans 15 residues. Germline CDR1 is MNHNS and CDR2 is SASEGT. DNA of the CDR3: TGTGCCAGCAAGATTGACAGAAGAAGTCAAGAGACCCAGTGCTTC. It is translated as CASKIDRRSQETQCF.

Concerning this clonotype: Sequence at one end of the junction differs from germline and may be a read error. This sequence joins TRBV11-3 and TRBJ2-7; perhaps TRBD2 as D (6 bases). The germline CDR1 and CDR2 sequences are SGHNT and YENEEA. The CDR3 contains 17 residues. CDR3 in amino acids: CASSFNLGGINTGELYF. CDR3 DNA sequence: TGTGCCAGCAGTTTCAATTTAGGCGGGATAAACACCGGGGAGCTGTACTTC. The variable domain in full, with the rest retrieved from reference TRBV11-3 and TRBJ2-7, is EAGVVQSPRYKIIEKKQPVAFWCNPISGHNTLYWYLQNLGQGPELLIRYENEEAVDDSQLPKDRFSAERLKGVDSTLKIQPAELGDSAVYLCASSFNLGGINTGELYFGPGTRLTVT.

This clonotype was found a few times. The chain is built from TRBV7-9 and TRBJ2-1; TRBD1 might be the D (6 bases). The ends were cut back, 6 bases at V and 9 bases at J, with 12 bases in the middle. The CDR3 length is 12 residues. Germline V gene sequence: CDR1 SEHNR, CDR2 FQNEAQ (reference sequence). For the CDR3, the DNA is TGTGCCAGCAGTTCAGGGGTGCGTGAGCAGTTCTTC. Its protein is CASSSGVREQFF.

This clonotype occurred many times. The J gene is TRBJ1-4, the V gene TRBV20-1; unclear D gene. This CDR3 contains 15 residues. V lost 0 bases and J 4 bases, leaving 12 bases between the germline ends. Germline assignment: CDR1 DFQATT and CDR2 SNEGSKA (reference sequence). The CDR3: CSARDPATYNEKLFF. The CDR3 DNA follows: TGCAGTGCTAGAGATCCCGCCACTTATAATGAAAAACTGTTTTTT.

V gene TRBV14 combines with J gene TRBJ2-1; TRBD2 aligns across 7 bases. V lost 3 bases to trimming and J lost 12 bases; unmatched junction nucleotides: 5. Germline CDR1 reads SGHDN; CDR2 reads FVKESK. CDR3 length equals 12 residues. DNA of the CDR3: TGTGCCAGCAGCCAGGGCAGCGGGGCGCAGTTCTTC. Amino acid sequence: CASSQGSGAQFF.

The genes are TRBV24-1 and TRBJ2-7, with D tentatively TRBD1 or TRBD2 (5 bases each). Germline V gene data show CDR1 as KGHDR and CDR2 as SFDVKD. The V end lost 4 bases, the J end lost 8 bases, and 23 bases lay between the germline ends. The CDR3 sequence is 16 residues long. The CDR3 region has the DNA TGTGCCACCAGTGACCGCCGGGACCCCTCGGGTGTGCAGCAGTACTTC. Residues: CATSDRRDPSGVQQYF.

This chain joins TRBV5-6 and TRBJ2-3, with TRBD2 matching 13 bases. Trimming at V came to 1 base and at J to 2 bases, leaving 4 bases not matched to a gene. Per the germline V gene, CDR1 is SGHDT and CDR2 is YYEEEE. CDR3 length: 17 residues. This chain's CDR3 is CASSLPGLAGLTDTQYF. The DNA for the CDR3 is TGTGCCAGCAGCTTGCCGGGACTAGCGGGACTCACAGATACGCAGTATTTT.

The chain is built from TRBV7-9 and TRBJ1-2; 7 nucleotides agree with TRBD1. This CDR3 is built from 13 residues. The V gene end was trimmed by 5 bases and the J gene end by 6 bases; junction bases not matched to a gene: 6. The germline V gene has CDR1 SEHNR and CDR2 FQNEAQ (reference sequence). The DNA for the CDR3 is TGTGCCAGCAGCCGACAGGGAGGAAATGGCTACACCTTC. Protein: CASSRQGGNGYTF. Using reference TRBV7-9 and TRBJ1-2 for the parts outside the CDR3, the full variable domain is DTGVSQNPRHKITKRGQNVTFRCDPISEHNRLYWYRQTLGQGPEFLTYFQNEAQLEKSRLLSDRFSAERPKGSFSTLEIQRTEQGDSAMYLCASSRQGGNGYTFGSGTRLTVV.

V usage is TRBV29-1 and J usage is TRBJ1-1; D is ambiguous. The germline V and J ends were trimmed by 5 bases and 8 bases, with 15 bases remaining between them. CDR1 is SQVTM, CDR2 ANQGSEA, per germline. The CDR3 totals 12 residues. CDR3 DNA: TGCAGCGTTATCATTTCGGGGAGAGAAGCTTTCTTT. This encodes CSVIISGREAFF.

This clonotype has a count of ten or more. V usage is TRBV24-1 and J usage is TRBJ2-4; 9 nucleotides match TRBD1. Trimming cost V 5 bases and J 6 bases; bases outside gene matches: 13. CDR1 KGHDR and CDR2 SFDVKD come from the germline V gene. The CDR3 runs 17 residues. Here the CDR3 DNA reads TGTGCCACCAGTGGAGACCCAACAGGGGGCGGGGGAAACATTCAGTACTTC. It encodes CATSGDPTGGGGNIQYF.

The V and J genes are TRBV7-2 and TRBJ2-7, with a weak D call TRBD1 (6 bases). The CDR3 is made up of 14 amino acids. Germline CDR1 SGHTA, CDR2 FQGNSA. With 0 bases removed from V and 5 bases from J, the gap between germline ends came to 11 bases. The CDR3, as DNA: TGTGCCAGCAGCTTAGCACACAGGGCCCACGAGCAGTACTTC. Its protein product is CASSLAHRAHEQYF. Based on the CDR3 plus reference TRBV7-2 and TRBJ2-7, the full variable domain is GAGVSQSPSNKVTEKGKDVELRCDPISGHTALYWYRQSLGQGLEFLIYFQGNSAPDKSGLPSDRFSAERTGGSVSTLTIQRTQQEDSAVYLCASSLAHRAHEQYFGPGTRLTVT.